This TCR beta chain was observed in a study of blood T cell repertoires in COVID-19. Study overall: There were acute and convalescent COVID-19 samples, and they came from the United States, Italy and Spain. Nucleic acid was either cDNA or gDNA, and it came from T cells, B-cell-depleted T cells, or PBMCs.

Trimming left V 2 bases short and J 4 bases short, with 11 bases between. Germline CDR1 and CDR2: MNHNY and SVGAGI (reference sequence). The CDR3 is 14 amino acids. Authors' processing steps: Estimated nucleated cell counts came from reference gene primer amplification. Clones were sequenced by immunoSEQ multiplex PCR, and TCRdb holds only the in-frame ones, with some missing. V, J and clone size are those of that table, while D and trimming were read from the DNA. This sample has around 300,000 clones, with approximately 85% found just once. This clonotype was sampled from a woman in her 70s with acute or convalescent COVID-19. Sequences were obtained from peripheral blood. The chain combines TRBV6-6 with TRBJ1-2; D is uncertain. The CDR3 DNA is TGTGCCAGCAGTTACACGGTGGTAGCCTATGGCTACACCTTC. Amino acids: CASSYTVVAYGYTF.